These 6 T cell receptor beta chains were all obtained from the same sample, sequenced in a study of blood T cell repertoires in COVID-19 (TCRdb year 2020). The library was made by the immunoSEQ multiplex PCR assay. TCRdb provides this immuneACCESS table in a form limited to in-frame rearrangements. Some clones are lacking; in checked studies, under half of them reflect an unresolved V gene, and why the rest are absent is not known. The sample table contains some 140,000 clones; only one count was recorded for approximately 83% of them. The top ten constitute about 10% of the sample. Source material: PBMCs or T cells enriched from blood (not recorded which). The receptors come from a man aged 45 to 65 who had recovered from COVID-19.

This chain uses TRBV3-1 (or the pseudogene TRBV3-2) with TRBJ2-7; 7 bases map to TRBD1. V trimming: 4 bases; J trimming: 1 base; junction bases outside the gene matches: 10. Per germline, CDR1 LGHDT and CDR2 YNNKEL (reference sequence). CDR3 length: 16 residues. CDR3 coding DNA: TGTGCCAGCAGCCGCTCGACAGGGAGTAGGTCCTACGAGCAGTACTTC. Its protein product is CASSRSTGSRSYEQYF.

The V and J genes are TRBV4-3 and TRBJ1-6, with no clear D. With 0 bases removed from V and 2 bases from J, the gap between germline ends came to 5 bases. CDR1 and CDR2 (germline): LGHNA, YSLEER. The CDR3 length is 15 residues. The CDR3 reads CASSQDRTYNSPLHF. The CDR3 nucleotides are TGCGCCAGCAGCCAAGACAGAACCTATAATTCACCCCTCCACTTT.

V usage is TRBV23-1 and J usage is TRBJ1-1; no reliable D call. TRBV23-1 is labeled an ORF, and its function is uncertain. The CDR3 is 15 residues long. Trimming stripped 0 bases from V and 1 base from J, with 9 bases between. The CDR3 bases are TGCGCCAGCAGTCAATCTCTGCCGGGGAACACTGAAGCTTTCTTT. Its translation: CASSQSLPGNTEAFF.

In DNA form, the CDR3 reads TGTGCCTGGAGTAGACAGGGGGCTCATGAAAAACTGTTTTTT. This sequence encodes CAWSRQGAHEKLFF. The chain has TRBV30 and TRBJ1-4; 10 bases align to TRBD1. There are 14 residues in the CDR3. Germline CDR1 and CDR2: GTSNPN and SVGIG (reference sequence). The trim removed 2 bases at V and 6 bases at J, leaving 3 bases unmatched.

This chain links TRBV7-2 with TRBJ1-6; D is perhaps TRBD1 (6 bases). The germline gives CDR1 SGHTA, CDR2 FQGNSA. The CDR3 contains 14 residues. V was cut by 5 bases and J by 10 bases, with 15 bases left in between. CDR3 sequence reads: CASSAQQGGSPLHF. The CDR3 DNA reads TGTGCCAGCAGCGCCCAACAGGGTGGATCACCCCTCCACTTT.

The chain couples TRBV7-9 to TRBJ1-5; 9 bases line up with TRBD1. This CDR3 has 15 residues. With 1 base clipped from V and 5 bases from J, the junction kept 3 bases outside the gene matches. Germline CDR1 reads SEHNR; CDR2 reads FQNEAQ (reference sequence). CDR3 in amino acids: CASSLGTGDYQPQHF. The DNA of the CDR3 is TGTGCCAGCAGCTTAGGGACAGGGGACTATCAGCCCCAGCATTTT.